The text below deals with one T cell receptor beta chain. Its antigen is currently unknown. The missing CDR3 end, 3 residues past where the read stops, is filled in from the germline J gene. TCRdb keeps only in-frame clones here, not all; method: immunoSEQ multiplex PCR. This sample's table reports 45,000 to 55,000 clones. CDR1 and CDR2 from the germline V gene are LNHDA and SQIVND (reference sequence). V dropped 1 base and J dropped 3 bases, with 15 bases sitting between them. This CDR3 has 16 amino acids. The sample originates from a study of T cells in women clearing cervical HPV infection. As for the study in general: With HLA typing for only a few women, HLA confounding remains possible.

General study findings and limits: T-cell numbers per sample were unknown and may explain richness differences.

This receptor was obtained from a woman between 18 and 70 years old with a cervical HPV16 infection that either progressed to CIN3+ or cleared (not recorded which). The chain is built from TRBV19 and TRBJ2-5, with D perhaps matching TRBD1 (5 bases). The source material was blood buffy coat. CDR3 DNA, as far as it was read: TGTGCCAGTAGTATAGGGGTACAGGTCTGGAAAGAGACC. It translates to CASSIGVQVWKET. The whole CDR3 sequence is CASSIGVQVWKETQYF.